Shown below are 8 T cell receptor beta chains from a single sample sequenced in a study of neurological immune-mediated disorders. In TCRdb, the 5' RACE reads were re-called with MiXCR into one record per CDR3 protein. The sample has some 30,000 distinct CDR3 sequences, approximately 4.5% seen once. The sequencing sample was made of PBMCs. The receptors were gathered from a man aged 18 to 30 in good health.

This clonotype was recorded many times. This rearrangement joins TRBV5-1 to TRBJ2-3; the D is unclear. This CDR3 contains 14 residues. Germline V CDR1 and CDR2: SGHRS, YFSETQ. The V gene lost 3 bases and the J gene lost 0 bases, with 8 bases spanning the gap. CDR3 sequence reads: CASSSRTSTDTQYF. CDR3 in DNA: TGCGCCAGCAGCTCGAGGACCAGCACAGATACGCAGTATTTT.

In its sample, this clonotype was seen many times. The chain recombines TRBV5-5 with TRBJ1-1, with D hard to call. V was shortened by 1 base and J by 3 bases, with 13 bases between the two germline ends. This CDR3 spans 15 amino acids. Germline V gives CDR1 SGHKS, CDR2 YYEKEE (reference sequence). The CDR3 loop is CASSLMGVRYTEAFF. In DNA form, the CDR3 reads TGTGCCAGCAGCTTGATGGGTGTGAGGTACACTGAAGCTTTCTTT.

This clonotype was seen repeatedly, ten times or more. J is TRBJ2-2 and V is TRBV20-1; 7 nucleotides align to TRBD1. The length of the CDR3 is 16 residues. V shed 2 bases, J shed 3 bases, and the junction held 9 bases outside the gene matches. Germline V lookup: CDR1 DFQATT, CDR2 SNEGSKA (reference sequence). This CDR3 reads CSARLLRDSDTGELFF. DNA for the CDR3: TGCAGTGCTAGACTACTCCGGGACAGTGACACCGGGGAGCTGTTTTTT.

This clonotype was seen at least ten times. CDR3 amino acids: CASSEWTDTQYF. The CDR3 DNA sequence: TGTGCCAGCAGTGAATGGACAGATACGCAGTATTTT. The J gene is TRBJ2-3, the V gene TRBV6-1; D gene unclear. CDR1 and CDR2 (germline): MNHNS, SASEGT. The CDR3 spans 12 residues. Trimming took off 2 bases at V and 3 bases at J, with 3 bases between the two ends.

This clonotype was counted many times. This chain joins TRBV2 and TRBJ1-5; D is perhaps TRBD1 (6 bases). In germline, CDR1 is SNHLY, CDR2 FYNNEI. There are 14 residues in the CDR3. Trimming took 3 bases from V and 6 from J, leaving 12 bases between them. The CDR3 loop is CASSENQGSQPQHF. CDR3 sequence (DNA): TGTGCCAGCAGTGAGAATCAGGGGAGTCAGCCCCAGCATTTT.

In this sample, this clonotype turned up many times. The V call is TRBV6-1, the J call TRBJ2-5, with 12 bases matching TRBD2. The CDR3 extends over 15 amino acids. Germline V gene sequence: CDR1 MNHNS, CDR2 SASEGT. V was clipped by 3 bases and J by 1 base; unmatched bases: 0. In nucleotides, the CDR3 is TGTGCCAGCAGTGAGACTAGCGGGGGCCAAGAGACCCAGTACTTC. The encoded protein is CASSETSGGQETQYF.

This clonotype was counted at least ten times. The CDR3, as DNA: TGTGCCAGCAGCCAGGGCTCGGGGAGGCAGCCCCAGCATTTT. This gives the protein CASSQGSGRQPQHF. The chain recombines TRBV3-1 with TRBJ1-5; D is uncertain. The V end was cut by 3 bases, the J end by 7 bases, with 13 bases between. This CDR3 is built from 14 residues. Germline CDR1 LGHDT, CDR2 YNNKEL (reference sequence).

This clonotype is judged medium-sized. This chain's CDR3 is CASSFGPREPTEAFF. The CDR3 coding sequence is TGTGCCAGCAGCTTTGGCCCCAGGGAACCAACTGAAGCTTTCTTT. The genes are TRBV13 and TRBJ1-1; D is perhaps TRBD1 (5 bases). The CDR3 sequence is 15 residues long. Trimming stripped 3 bases from V and 5 bases from J, with 16 bases between. Germline V gives CDR1 PRHDT, CDR2 FYEKMQ (reference sequence).